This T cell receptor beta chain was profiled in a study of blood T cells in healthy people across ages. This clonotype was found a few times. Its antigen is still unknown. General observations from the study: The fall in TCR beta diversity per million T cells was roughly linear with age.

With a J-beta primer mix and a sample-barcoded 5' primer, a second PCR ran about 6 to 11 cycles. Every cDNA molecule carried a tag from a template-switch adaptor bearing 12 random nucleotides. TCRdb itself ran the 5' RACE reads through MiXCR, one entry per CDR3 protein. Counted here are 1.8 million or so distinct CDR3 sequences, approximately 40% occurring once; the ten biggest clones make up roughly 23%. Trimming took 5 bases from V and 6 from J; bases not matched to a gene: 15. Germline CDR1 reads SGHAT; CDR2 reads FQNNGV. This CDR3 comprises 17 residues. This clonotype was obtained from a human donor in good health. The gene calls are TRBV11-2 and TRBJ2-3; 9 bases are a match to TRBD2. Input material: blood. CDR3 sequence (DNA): TGTGCCAGCAGCCCGACCCTTGGAGGCGGGGGGGCGGATACGCAGTATTTT. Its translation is CASSPTLGGGGADTQYF.